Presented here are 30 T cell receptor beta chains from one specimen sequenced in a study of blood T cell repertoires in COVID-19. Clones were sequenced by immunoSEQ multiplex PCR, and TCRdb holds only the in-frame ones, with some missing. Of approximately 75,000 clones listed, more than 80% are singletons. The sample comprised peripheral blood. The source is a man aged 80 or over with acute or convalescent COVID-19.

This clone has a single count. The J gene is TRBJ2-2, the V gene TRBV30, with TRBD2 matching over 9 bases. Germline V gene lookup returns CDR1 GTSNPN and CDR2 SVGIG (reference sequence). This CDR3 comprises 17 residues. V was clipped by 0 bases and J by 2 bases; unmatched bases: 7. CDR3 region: CAWSVGATSGNTGELFF. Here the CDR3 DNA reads TGTGCCTGGAGTGTGGGGGCGACTAGCGGAAACACCGGGGAGCTGTTTTTT.

CDR3 nucleotides: TGTGCCAGCAGCCCCATACTAGCGGGAGGGCCTATTGAGCAGTTCTTC. This gives the protein CASSPILAGGPIEQFF. The chain uses TRBV3-1 (or the pseudogene TRBV3-2) and TRBJ2-1; 13 bases map to TRBD2. CDR1 is LGHDT and CDR2 is YNNKEL in the germline V gene (reference sequence). This CDR3 comprises 16 residues. With V trimmed by 4 bases and J by 9 bases, 9 bases remained unmatched.

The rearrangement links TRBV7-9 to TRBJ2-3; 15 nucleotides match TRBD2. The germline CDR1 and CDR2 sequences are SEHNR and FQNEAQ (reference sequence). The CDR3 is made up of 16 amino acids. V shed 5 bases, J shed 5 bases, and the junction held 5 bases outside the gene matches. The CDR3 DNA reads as TGTGCCAGCAGCCCTCGGACTAGCGGGAGGGGAGATACGCAGTATTTT. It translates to CASSPRTSGRGDTQYF.

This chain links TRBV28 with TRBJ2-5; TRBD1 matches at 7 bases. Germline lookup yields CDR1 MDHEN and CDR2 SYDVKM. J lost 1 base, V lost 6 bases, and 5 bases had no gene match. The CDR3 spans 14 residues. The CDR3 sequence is CASRPWTGQETQYF. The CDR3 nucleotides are TGTGCCAGCAGGCCTTGGACAGGCCAAGAGACCCAGTACTTC.

This CDR3 is CAISESAGAAGQFF. The DNA for the CDR3 is TGTGCCATCAGTGAGTCTGCAGGGGCGGCCGGGCAGTTCTTC. The J gene is TRBJ2-1, the V gene TRBV10-3; perhaps TRBD1 as D (6 bases). V dropped 0 bases and J dropped 12 bases, with 15 bases sitting between them. From germline, CDR1 is ENHRY and CDR2 SYGVKD. The CDR3 has 14 residues.

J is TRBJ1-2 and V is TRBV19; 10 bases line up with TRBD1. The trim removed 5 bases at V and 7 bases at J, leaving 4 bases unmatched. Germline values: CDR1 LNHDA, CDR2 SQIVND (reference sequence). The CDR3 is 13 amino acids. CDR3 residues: CASSPRTGGGYTF. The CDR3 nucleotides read TGTGCCAGTAGTCCCCGGACAGGGGGTGGCTACACCTTC. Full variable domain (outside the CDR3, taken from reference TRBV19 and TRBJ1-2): DGGITQSPKYLFRKEGQNVTLSCEQNLNHDAMYWYRQDPGQGLRLIYYSQIVNDFQKGDIAEGYSVSREKKESFPLTVTSAQKNPTAFYLCASSPRTGGGYTFGSGTRLTVV.

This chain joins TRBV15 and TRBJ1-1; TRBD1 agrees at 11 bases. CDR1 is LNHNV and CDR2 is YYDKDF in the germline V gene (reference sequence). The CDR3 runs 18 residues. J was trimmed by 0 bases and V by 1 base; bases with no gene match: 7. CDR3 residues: CATSRGRTGGRMNTEAFF. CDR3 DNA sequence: TGTGCCACCAGCAGAGGGCGGACAGGGGGCAGAATGAACACTGAAGCTTTCTTT.

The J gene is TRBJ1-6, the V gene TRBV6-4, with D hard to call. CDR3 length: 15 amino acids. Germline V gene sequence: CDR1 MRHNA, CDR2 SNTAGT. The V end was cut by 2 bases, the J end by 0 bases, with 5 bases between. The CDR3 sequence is CASSDESSYNSPLHF. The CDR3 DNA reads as TGTGCCAGCAGTGACGAGTCCTCCTATAATTCACCCCTCCACTTT.

CDR3 amino acids: CASSSTGTGGNEKLFF. The CDR3 nucleotides read TGCGCCAGCAGCTCCACCGGGACAGGGGGAAACGAAAAACTGTTTTTT. The genes are TRBV5-1 and TRBJ1-4; TRBD1 matches 11 bases. Germline assignment: CDR1 SGHRS and CDR2 YFSETQ. V shed 3 bases and J 8 bases; nucleotides not matched to a gene: 9. The CDR3 is made up of 16 amino acids.

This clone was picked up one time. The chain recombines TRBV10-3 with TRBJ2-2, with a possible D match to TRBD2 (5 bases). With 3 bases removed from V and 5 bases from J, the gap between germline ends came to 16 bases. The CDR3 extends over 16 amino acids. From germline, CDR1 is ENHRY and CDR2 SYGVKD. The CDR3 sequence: CAISELRDRSTGELFF. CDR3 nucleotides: TGTGCCATCAGTGAATTGAGGGATAGGAGTACCGGGGAGCTGTTTTTT.

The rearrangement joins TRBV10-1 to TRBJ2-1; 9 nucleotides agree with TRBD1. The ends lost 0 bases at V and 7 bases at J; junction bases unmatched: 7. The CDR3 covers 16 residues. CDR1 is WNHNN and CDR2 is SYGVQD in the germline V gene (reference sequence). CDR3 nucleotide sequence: TGCGCCAGCAGTGAGTCCAAACAGGGGGCCGGGAATGAGCAGTTCTTC. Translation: CASSESKQGAGNEQFF.

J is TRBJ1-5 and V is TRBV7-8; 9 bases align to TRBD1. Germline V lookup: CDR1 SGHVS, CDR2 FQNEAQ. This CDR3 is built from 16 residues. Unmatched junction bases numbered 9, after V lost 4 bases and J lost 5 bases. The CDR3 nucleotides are TGTGCCAGCAGCTCAGCGCGGACAGGGGTTTATCAGCCCCAGCATTTT. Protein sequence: CASSSARTGVYQPQHF.

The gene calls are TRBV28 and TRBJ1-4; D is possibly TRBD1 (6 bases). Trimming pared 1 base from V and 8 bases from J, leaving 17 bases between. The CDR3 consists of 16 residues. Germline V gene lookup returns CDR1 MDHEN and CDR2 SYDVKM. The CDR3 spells CASSLSVGAPREKLFF. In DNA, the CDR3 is TGTGCCAGCAGTTTATCAGTGGGGGCTCCCCGGGAAAAACTGTTTTTT.

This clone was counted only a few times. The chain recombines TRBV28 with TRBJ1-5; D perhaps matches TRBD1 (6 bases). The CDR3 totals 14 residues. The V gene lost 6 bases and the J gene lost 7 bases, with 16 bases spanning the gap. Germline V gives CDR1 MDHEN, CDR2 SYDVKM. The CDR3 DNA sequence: TGTGCCAGCAGATCAGGTGACAGGTCCCAGCCCCAGCATTTT. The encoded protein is CASRSGDRSQPQHF.

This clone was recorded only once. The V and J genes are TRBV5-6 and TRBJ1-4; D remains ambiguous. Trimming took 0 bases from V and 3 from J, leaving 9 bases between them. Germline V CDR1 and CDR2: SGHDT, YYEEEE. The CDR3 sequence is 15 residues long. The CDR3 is CASSLEVAPNEKLFF. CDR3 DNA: TGTGCCAGCAGCTTGGAAGTGGCCCCTAATGAAAAACTGTTTTTT.

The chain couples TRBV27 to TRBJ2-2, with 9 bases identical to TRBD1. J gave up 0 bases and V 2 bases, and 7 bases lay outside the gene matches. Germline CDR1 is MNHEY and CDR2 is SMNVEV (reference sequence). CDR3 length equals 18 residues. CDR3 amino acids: CASSLNRDRASNTGELFF. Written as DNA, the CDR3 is TGTGCCAGCAGTTTAAACCGGGACAGGGCTTCGAACACCGGGGAGCTGTTTTTT.

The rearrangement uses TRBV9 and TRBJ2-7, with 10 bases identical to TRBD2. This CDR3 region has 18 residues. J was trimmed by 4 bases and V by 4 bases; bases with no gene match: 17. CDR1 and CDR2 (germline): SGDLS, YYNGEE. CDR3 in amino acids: CASSPRGARAGGLYEQYF. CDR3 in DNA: TGTGCCAGCAGCCCACGGGGTGCCAGAGCGGGGGGGCTATACGAGCAGTACTTC.

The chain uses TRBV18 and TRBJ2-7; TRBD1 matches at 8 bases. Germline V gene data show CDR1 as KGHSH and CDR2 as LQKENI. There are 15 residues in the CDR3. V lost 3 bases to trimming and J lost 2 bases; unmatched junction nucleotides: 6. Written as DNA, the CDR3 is TGTGCCAGCTCACCTCCGGGACAGGCTCCCTACGAGCAGTACTTC. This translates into CASSPPGQAPYEQYF.

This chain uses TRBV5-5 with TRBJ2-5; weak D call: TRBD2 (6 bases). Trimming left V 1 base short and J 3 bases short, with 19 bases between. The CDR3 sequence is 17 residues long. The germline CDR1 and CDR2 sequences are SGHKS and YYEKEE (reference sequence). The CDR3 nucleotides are TGTGCCAGCAGCTTGTTCTCTAGTCTACTAGCAAAAGAGACCCAGTACTTC. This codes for CASSLFSSLLAKETQYF. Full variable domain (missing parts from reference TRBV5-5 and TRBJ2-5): DAGVTQSPTHLIKTRGQQVTLRCSPISGHKSVSWYQQVLGQGPQFIFQYYEKEERGRGNFPDRFSARQFPNYSSELNVNALLLGDSALYLCASSLFSSLLAKETQYFGPGTRLLVL.

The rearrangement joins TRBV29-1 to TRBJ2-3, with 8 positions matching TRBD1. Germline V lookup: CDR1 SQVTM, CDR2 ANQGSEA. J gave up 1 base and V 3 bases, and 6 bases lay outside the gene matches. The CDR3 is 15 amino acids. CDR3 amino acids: CSVDGGGQGTDTQYF. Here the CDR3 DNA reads TGCAGCGTTGACGGTGGGGGACAGGGCACAGATACGCAGTATTTT.

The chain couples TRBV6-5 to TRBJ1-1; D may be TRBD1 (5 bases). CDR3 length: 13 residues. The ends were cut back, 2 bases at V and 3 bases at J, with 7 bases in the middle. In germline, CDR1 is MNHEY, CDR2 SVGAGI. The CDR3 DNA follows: TGTGCCAGCAGTTACCGGGGGGACACTGAAGCTTTCTTT. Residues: CASSYRGDTEAFF.

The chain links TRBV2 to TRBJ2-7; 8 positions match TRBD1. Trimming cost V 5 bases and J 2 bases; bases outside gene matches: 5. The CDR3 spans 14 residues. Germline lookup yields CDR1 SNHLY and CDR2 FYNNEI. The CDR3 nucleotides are TGTGCCAGCAGTAGGGACAGGCTAACCTACGAGCAGTACTTC. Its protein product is CASSRDRLTYEQYF.

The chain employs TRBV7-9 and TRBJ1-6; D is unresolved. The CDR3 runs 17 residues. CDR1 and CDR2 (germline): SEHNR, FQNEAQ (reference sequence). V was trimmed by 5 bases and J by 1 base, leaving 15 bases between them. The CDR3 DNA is TGTGCCAGCAGCCCCCATGCGGGCAAGTCCTATAATTCACCCCTCCACTTT. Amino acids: CASSPHAGKSYNSPLHF.

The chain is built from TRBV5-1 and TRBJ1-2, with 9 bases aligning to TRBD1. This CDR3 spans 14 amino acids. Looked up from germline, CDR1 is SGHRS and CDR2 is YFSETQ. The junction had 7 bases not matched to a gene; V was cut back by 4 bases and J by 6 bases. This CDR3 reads CASSRLTGGNGYTF. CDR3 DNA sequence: TGCGCCAGCAGCCGACTTACAGGGGGCAATGGCTACACCTTC.

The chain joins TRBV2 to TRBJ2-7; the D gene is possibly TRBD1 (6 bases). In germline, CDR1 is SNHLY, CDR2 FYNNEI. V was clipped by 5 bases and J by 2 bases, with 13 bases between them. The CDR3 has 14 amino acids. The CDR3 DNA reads TGTGCCAGCAGTTTTGGGACATCTACCTACGAGCAGTACTTC. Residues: CASSFGTSTYEQYF.

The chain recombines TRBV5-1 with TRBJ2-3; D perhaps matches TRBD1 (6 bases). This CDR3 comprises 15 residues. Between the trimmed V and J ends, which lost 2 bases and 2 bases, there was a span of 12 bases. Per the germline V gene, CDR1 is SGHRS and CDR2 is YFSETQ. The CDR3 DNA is TGCGCCAGCAGCTTACTAACAGGGCCCACAGATACGCAGTATTTT. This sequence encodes CASSLLTGPTDTQYF.

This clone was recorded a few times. The CDR3 bases are TGTGCCAGCAGCCCTTGGACAGGGAGGGGGACTGAAGCTTTCTTT. Its protein product is CASSPWTGRGTEAFF. V and J are TRBV11-2 and TRBJ1-1; TRBD1 matches 8 bases. This CDR3 is built from 15 residues. After removal of 5 bases from V and 5 bases from J, the junction contained 10 bases not matched to a gene. Germline CDR1 SGHAT, CDR2 FQNNGV.

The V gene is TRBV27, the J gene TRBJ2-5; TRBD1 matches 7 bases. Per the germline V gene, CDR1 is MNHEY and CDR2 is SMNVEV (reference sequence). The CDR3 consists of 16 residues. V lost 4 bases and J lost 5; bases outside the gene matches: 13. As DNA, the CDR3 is TGTGCCAGCAGTTCACAGGGGTCGAGGAACGGGGAGACCCAGTACTTC. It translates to CASSSQGSRNGETQYF.

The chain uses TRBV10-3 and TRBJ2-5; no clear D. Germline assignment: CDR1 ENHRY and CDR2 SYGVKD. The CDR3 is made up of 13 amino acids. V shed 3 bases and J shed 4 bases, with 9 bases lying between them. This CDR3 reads CAISDVRLETQYF. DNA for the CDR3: TGTGCCATCAGTGACGTCCGGTTAGAGACCCAGTACTTC.

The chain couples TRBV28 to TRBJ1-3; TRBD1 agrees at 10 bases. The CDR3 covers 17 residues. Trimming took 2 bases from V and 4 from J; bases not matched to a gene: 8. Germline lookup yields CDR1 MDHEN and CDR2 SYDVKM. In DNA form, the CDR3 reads TGTGCCAGCAGTTTACCCGGACAGGGGGGACGGGGAAACACCATATATTTT. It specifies CASSLPGQGGRGNTIYF.